Below are 16 T cell receptor beta chains sequenced from a single sample in a study of blood T cells in healthy people across ages. Then a second PCR, running roughly 7 to 11 cycles, was carried out with a sample-barcoded 5' primer and a J-beta primer mix. In TCRdb, the 5' RACE reads were re-called with MiXCR into one record per CDR3 protein. This table holds 850,000 to 1,000,000 distinct CDR3 sequences, roughly half found once. Sequences were obtained from blood. The source of these receptors is a woman between 55 and 75 years old in good health.

This clonotype appeared a few times. J is TRBJ2-7 and V is TRBV4-1, with a weak D call TRBD1 (6 bases). This CDR3 has 16 residues. CDR1 is MGHRA and CDR2 is YSYEKL in the germline V gene. Trimming cost V 5 bases and J 2 bases, with 19 bases left between them. CDR3 bases: TGCGCCAGCAGCGATCGTGGGACAAGGAGGCCCTACGAGCAGTACTTC. Its protein product is CASSDRGTRRPYEQYF.

The chain joins TRBV5-1 to TRBJ2-3, with TRBD2 identical over 12 bases. Per the germline V gene, CDR1 is SGHRS and CDR2 is YFSETQ. Trimming took 4 bases from V and 5 from J; bases not matched to a gene: 23. This CDR3 region has 21 residues. CDR3 amino acids: CASSRRDRVPSGRAGEDTQYF. The CDR3 DNA is TGCGCCAGCAGCCGCCGGGACAGGGTTCCTAGCGGGAGGGCTGGGGAAGATACGCAGTATTTT.

The V gene is TRBV27, the J gene TRBJ2-1; D might be TRBD2 (5 bases). This CDR3 spans 12 amino acids. V was shortened by 6 bases and J by 10 bases, with 13 bases between the two germline ends. The germline CDR1 and CDR2 sequences are MNHEY and SMNVEV (reference sequence). CDR3 in amino acids: CASRRSAYEQFF. In DNA, the CDR3 is TGTGCCAGCAGGCGTAGCGCCTACGAGCAGTTCTTC.

The DNA for the CDR3 is TGTGCCAGCAGCACAGGGGGCGCCGCAGATACGCAGTATTTT. Amino acid sequence: CASSTGGAADTQYF. The rearrangement links TRBV9 to TRBJ2-3, with TRBD1 identical over 9 bases. The junction had 4 bases not matched to a gene; V was cut back by 4 bases and J by 4 bases. The CDR3 has 14 residues. Per the germline V gene, CDR1 is SGDLS and CDR2 is YYNGEE. The variable domain in full, completed from reference TRBV9 and TRBJ2-3, reads DSGVTQTPKHLITATGQRVTLRCSPRSGDLSVYWYQQSLDQGLQFLIQYYNGEERAKGNILERFSAQQFPDLHSELNLSSLELGDSALYFCASSTGGAADTQYFGPGTRLTVL.

A note on this clonotype: Relative to the germline gene, one junction end is altered; a read error may explain this. As DNA, the CDR3 is TGTGCCAGCAGCTCAATAGCGGGGCAAGCGACCCAGTACTTC. Encoded protein: CASSSIAGQATQYF. The V gene is TRBV7-8, the J gene TRBJ2-7; 8 positions match TRBD2. The J call may be wrong; the DNA end is better matched by TRBJ2-5. Germline lookup yields CDR1 SGHVS and CDR2 FQNEAQ. CDR3 length: 14 residues.

The chain links TRBV20-1 to TRBJ1-2; no clear D. In germline, CDR1 is DFQATT, CDR2 SNEGSKA (reference sequence). V lost 3 bases, J lost 1 base, and 9 bases lay in between. This CDR3 contains 13 residues. The chain's CDR3 is CSARSQFNYGYTF. Here the CDR3 DNA reads TGCAGTGCTAGGTCTCAGTTTAACTATGGCTACACCTTC.

The chain combines TRBV28 with TRBJ2-3, with 13 bases identical to TRBD2. This CDR3 has 21 amino acids. Germline CDR1 is MDHEN and CDR2 is SYDVKM. V was clipped by 3 bases and J by 2 bases; unmatched bases: 17. CDR3 amino acids: CASSFEFGTSGDPPLTDTQYF. For the CDR3, the DNA is TGTGCCAGCAGTTTTGAATTCGGGACTAGCGGGGACCCTCCCCTCACAGATACGCAGTATTTT.

The chain combines TRBV6-1 with TRBJ2-3; TRBD2 is a possible D gene (6 bases). The germline V gene encodes CDR1 MNHNS and CDR2 SASEGT. The CDR3 consists of 15 residues. V was pared by 4 bases and J by 3 bases, with 14 bases between. CDR3 sequence (DNA): TGTGCCAGCAGTGGGAGGACCGGGGGAACAGATACGCAGTATTTT. It encodes CASSGRTGGTDTQYF.

The chain recombines TRBV5-1 with TRBJ2-1; TRBD1 agrees at 8 bases. With 4 bases clipped from V and 9 bases from J, the junction kept 18 bases outside the gene matches. Germline CDR1 SGHRS, CDR2 YFSETQ. This CDR3 spans 17 amino acids. DNA of the CDR3: TGCGCCAGCAGCCCGGGTAGGACAGGGAGGTTGGTCAGTGAGCAGTTCTTC. Encoded protein: CASSPGRTGRLVSEQFF.

The chain links TRBV13 to TRBJ1-6; D gene unclear. The CDR3 consists of 17 residues. V was shortened by 4 bases and J by 0 bases, with 13 bases between the two germline ends. Germline CDR1 PRHDT, CDR2 FYEKMQ (reference sequence). The CDR3 DNA sequence: TGTGCCAGCAGCTCGTCCGGGGAAGGCTCCTATAATTCACCCCTCCACTTT. Amino acid sequence: CASSSSGEGSYNSPLHF.

This clonotype was observed a handful of times. This chain uses TRBV2 with TRBJ2-3; TRBD2 matches 8 bases. Germline assignment: CDR1 SNHLY and CDR2 FYNNEI. The length of the CDR3 is 18 residues. V shed 4 bases, J shed 0 bases, and the junction held 12 bases outside the gene matches. The CDR3, as DNA: TGTGCCAGCAGTGTGGTCCTAGCGGGCATGGGGAGCACAGATACGCAGTATTTT. It translates to CASSVVLAGMGSTDTQYF.

This clonotype was counted a single time. Here the CDR3 DNA reads TGTGCCAGCAGTTACTCCCCCGGGGGGGGCATGACAGATACGCAGTATTTT. Its translation is CASSYSPGGGMTDTQYF. This chain links TRBV6-5 with TRBJ2-3, with 8 nucleotides matching TRBD2. Germline lookup yields CDR1 MNHEY and CDR2 SVGAGI. The CDR3 loop spans 17 amino acids. V was clipped by 0 bases and J by 3 bases; unmatched bases: 8.

This chain uses TRBV5-6 with TRBJ2-3; D not certain. The CDR3 spans 14 residues. V lost 6 bases and J 7 bases, leaving 18 bases between the germline ends. CDR1 is SGHDT and CDR2 is YYEEEE in the germline V gene. In DNA, the CDR3 is TGTGCCAGCACAAGTTGGATTATCCCCTATACGCAGTATTTT. Protein: CASTSWIIPYTQYF. The whole variable domain, filled in from reference TRBV5-6 and TRBJ2-3, reads DAGVTQSPTHLIKTRGQQVTLRCSPKSGHDTVSWYQQALGQGPQFIFQYYEEEERQRGNFPDRFSGHQFPNYSSELNVNALLLGDSALYLCASTSWIIPYTQYFGPGTRLTVL.

The CDR3 DNA reads as TGTGCCAGCAGTCCCCCGGGGGCGCTGACAGATACGCAGTATTTT. It encodes CASSPPGALTDTQYF. The V and J genes are TRBV7-9 and TRBJ2-3, with D perhaps assigned TRBD1 or TRBD2 (6 bases each). Germline CDR1 SEHNR, CDR2 FQNEAQ (reference sequence). The V end lost 6 bases, the J end lost 3 bases, and 16 bases lay between the germline ends. The CDR3 loop spans 15 amino acids.

The chain employs TRBV6-5 and TRBJ2-3; D is unclear. V was pared by 6 bases and J by 4 bases, with 20 bases between. Per the germline V gene, CDR1 is MNHEY and CDR2 is SVGAGI. This CDR3 contains 16 residues. CDR3 sequence reads: CASRRGTRVNADTQYF. CDR3 nucleotides: TGTGCCAGCAGGAGAGGCACAAGAGTGAATGCAGATACGCAGTATTTT.

The chain recombines TRBV20-1 with TRBJ1-1, with D perhaps TRBD1 (5 bases). In germline, CDR1 is DFQATT, CDR2 SNEGSKA (reference sequence). CDR3 length equals 15 residues. V lost 3 bases, J lost 5 bases, and 19 bases lay in between. CDR3 sequence (DNA): TGCAGTGCTAGTTCAGGGCTCGGATATGATACTGAAGCTTTCTTT. It encodes CSASSGLGYDTEAFF.